This T cell receptor beta chain came from a study of CD8+CD57+ T cells in acquired aplastic anemia. Study conclusions and caveats: Approximately 27 CD8+ CDR3 sequences occurred in both the patients and the controls.

Individuals selected for sequencing had exhibited CD8+CD57+ cell expansion on flow cytometry. Untreated patients provided the blood samples, with no therapy given before sampling. As for this clonotype: Its antigen is undetermined.

Template material for TCR beta VDJ and CDR3 profiling consisted of genomic DNA. TCRdb independently ran MiXCR on the reads; one entry per CDR3 protein. The sample has 150,000 to 200,000 distinct CDR3 sequences; 47% are singletons. V trimming: 3 bases; J trimming: 0 bases; junction bases outside the gene matches: 5. CDR1 is MGHDK and CDR2 is SYGVNS in the germline V gene. The CDR3 has 16 amino acids. The rearrangement uses TRBV25-1 and TRBJ1-3, with 7 bases identical to TRBD1. The clonotype comes from a human donor with aplastic anemia. The sample comprised sorted CD4+, CD8+, or CD8+CD57+ T cells (not recorded which) from PBMCs. The CDR3 DNA reads as TGTGCCAGCAGTGATGGGGGGACAGTCTCTGGAAACACCATATATTTT. Translation: CASSDGGTVSGNTIYF. The full variable domain, in which reference TRBV25-1 and TRBJ1-3 provide the parts outside the CDR3, is EADIYQTPRYLVIGTGKKITLECSQTMGHDKMYWYQQDPGMELHLIHYSYGVNSTEKGDLSSESTVSRIRTEHFPLTLESARPSHTSQYLCASSDGGTVSGNTIYFGEGSWLTVV.